Listed below are T cell receptor beta chains from one sample, sequenced in a study of T cells after yellow fever vaccination. TCRdb re-derived calls from the 5' RACE reads in MiXCR, one entry per CDR3 protein. The sample includes approximately 260,000 distinct CDR3 sequences, roughly 5.6% of them seen just once. The sequences come from CD4+ T cells sorted from PBMCs, collected on the day of the yellow fever booster vaccination. The receptors originated from a man between 18 and 35 years old who received the YFV17D yellow fever vaccine. Both conserved end residues are part of each CDR3. The D gene is left open where the match is weak. Clone size is shown for a subset of rows, as once, few, many or a class of expanded clone.

V gene	J gene	clone size	D gene	CDR3 DNA	CDR3 protein
TRBV20-1	TRBJ1-3	NA	TRBD1	TGCAGTGCTACACAGGGGGCAGGAATCACCATATATTTT	CSATQGAGITIYF
TRBV7-8	TRBJ1-5	many	NA	TGTGCCAGCAGCTTAGGAGGGACTACCAGCAATCAGCCCCAGCATTTT	CASSLGGTTSNQPQHF
TRBV7-3	TRBJ2-3	few	NA	TGTGCCCAACTCCACCAAGGGGGGGAGCAGGGCACAGATACGCAGTATTTT	CAQLHQGGEQGTDTQYF
TRBV20-1	TRBJ1-4	few	NA	TGCAGTGCCCGGGGCATTGCGGAATCAACTAATGAAAAACTGTTTTTT	CSARGIAESTNEKLFF
TRBV2	TRBJ2-6	few	TRBD1	TGTGCCAGCAGTCGGACAGGGATTGTTTCTGGGGCCAACGTCCTGACTTTC	CASSRTGIVSGANVLTF
TRBV9	TRBJ2-2	few	TRBD2	TGTGCCAGCACGACTAGCGGGGGGCTAGACACCGGGGAGCTGTTTTTT	CASTTSGGLDTGELFF
TRBV6-5	TRBJ2-2	few	TRBD2	TGTGCCAGCAGTGCCGGGACTAGCGGGGGAAGCACCGGGGAGCTGTTTTTT	CASSAGTSGGSTGELFF
TRBV27	TRBJ1-6	few	TRBD1	TGTGCCAGCAAACAGGAGGCAGGGGGCAGGACACCCCTCCACTTT	CASKQEAGGRTPLHF
TRBV7-2	TRBJ1-1	NA	TRBD1	TGTGCCAGCAGCTCCACGACAGGGGCGAGGGGTGAAGCTTTCTTT	CASSSTTGARGEAFF
TRBV18	TRBJ2-3	many	NA	TGTGCCAGCTCACCCACAACGGAAGCAGATACGCAGTATTTT	CASSPTTEADTQYF
TRBV6-1	TRBJ1-5	NA	NA	TGTGCCAGCAGGACGGAATTGATCTATAGCAATCAGCCCCAGCATTTT	CASRTELIYSNQPQHF
TRBV28	TRBJ1-1	NA	NA	TGTGCCAGCAAAACCGATTTGATGAACACTGAAGCTTTCTTT	CASKTDLMNTEAFF
TRBV19	TRBJ2-1	NA	TRBD1	TGTGCCAGTACCCCGGACAGGGATGGCAATGAGCAGTTCTTC	CASTPDRDGNEQFF
TRBV12-3/TRBV12-4	TRBJ1-4	few	NA	TGTGCCAGCAGTCAGAATTGGGGAGAAAAACTGTTTTTT	CASSQNWGEKLFF
TRBV3-1	TRBJ2-1	few	TRBD2	TGTGCCAGCAGCCTGCAACTAGCGGGGGGCCCCTACAATGAGCAGTTCTTC	CASSLQLAGGPYNEQFF
TRBV6-1	TRBJ1-1	few	NA	TGTGCCAGCAGTGAGGACCGCGTGAACACTGAAGCTTTCTTT	CASSEDRVNTEAFF
TRBV6-2/TRBV6-3	TRBJ2-3	NA	NA	TGTGCCGTCCAACCCTCTAGCGCGATCACAGATACGCAGTATTTT	CAVQPSSAITDTQYF
TRBV18	TRBJ2-5	many	NA	TGTGCCAGCTCACCGAAAGAGACCCAGTACTTC	CASSPKETQYF
TRBV7-3	TRBJ2-6	few	NA	TGTGCCAGCAGCCCACAGAGTTCTGCGGCCAACGTCCTGACTTTC	CASSPQSSAANVLTF
TRBV20-1	TRBJ1-5	few	NA	TGCAGTGCTAGAGGCCCGGAGAATCAGCCCCAGCATTTT	CSARGPENQPQHF
TRBV7-2	TRBJ2-6	many	NA	TGTGCCAGCAGCCTAAGCCGACAGTCCGGTTCTGGGGCCAACGTCCTGACTTTC	CASSLSRQSGSGANVLTF
TRBV7-2	TRBJ2-7	few	TRBD2	TGTGCCAGCCCCCCGGGACTAGCTAGCGAGCAGTACTTC	CASPPGLASEQYF
TRBV4-2	TRBJ1-1	NA	TRBD1	TGTGCCACCTCCCACCGCCACTATACAGGGGGCAGCACTGAAGCTTTCTTT	CATSHRHYTGGSTEAFF
TRBV11-2	TRBJ1-2	many	NA	TGTGCCAGCAGCGATCTTATTCTAGGCGGCTACACCTTC	CASSDLILGGYTF
TRBV5-1	TRBJ1-4	NA	NA	TGCGCCAGCAGCTTGGGCAGTGCAACTAATGAAAAACTGTTTTTT	CASSLGSATNEKLFF
TRBV19	TRBJ2-3	NA	NA	TGTGCCAGTAAGAGGGATACGCAGTATTTT	CASKRDTQYF
TRBV19	TRBJ1-3	NA	TRBD1	TGTGCCAGTACCCACCTGGACAGGGGTGACACCATATATTTT	CASTHLDRGDTIYF
TRBV5-6	TRBJ2-5	NA	TRBD2	TGTGCCAGCAGTCCAGGCGGGGGGCGGGCGAAAGAGACCCAGTACTTC	CASSPGGGRAKETQYF
TRBV3-1	TRBJ1-2	many	NA	TGTGCCAGCAGCCAAGAAGTTTCGAGGACAGTCAATGGCTACACCTTC	CASSQEVSRTVNGYTF
TRBV29-1	TRBJ2-5	few	TRBD1	TGCAGCGCTGGGGACAGGGTTATGGAGACCCAGTACTTC	CSAGDRVMETQYF
TRBV5-4	TRBJ2-2	many	TRBD2	TGTGCCAGCAGCTTAGCGGGGGAAATCGGGGAGCTGTTTTTT	CASSLAGEIGELFF